In its sample, the clone carrying this TCR beta chain was seen once. The germline gives CDR1 MNHEY, CDR2 SMNVEV (reference sequence). This CDR3 is 15 amino acids long. The V segment lost 0 bases and the J segment 2 bases; nucleotides outside the gene matches: 0. Generated by immunoSEQ multiplex PCR, the TCRdb table keeps only in-frame clones and is missing some. The sample carries about 190,000 clones, 75% to 95% recorded once. The data originate from a study of blood T cell repertoires in COVID-19. This receptor was obtained from a man aged 45 to 65 with acute or convalescent COVID-19. This chain links TRBV27 with TRBJ1-5; 8 bases match TRBD1. Sequencing input: peripheral blood. In nucleotides, the CDR3 is TGTGCCAGCAGTTTATCGACAGGGGGCAATCAGCCCCAGCATTTT. Residues: CASSLSTGGNQPQHF.